A selection of T cell receptor beta chains follows, all from one sample in a study of regulatory T cells in long-lasting Graves disease. TCRdb recomputed calls from the multiplex PCR reads with MiXCR, one row per CDR3 protein. The sample contains hundreds of thousands of distinct CDR3 sequences, roughly 15% of which appear only once. These same data were also listed under a study on T cells in Graves' hyperthyroidism and ophthalmopathy.

The specimen was peripheral blood mononuclear cells (PBMCs), collected at new diagnosis, from a patient treated with antithyroid drugs. The receptors originated from a woman younger than 45 with Graves disease. The CDR3 runs from the conserved cysteine through the conserved F or W. D genes are given only for firm matches. A clone size is listed for some rows: how often the clone was seen (once, few, many), or a class if it is expanded.

V: TRBV20-1
D: .
J: TRBJ1-1
size: many
CDR3: CSARPEAEAFF
DNA: TGCAGTGCCAGGCCTGAAGCTGAAGCTTTCTTT

V: TRBV24-1
D: .
J: TRBJ1-1
size: many
CDR3: CATSDPTSVQAFF
DNA: TGTGCCACCAGTGATCCAACTTCGGTTCAAGCTTTCTTT

V: TRBV7-2
D: TRBD2
J: TRBJ2-3
size: many
CDR3: CASSLGYASGISTDTQYF
DNA: TGTGCCAGCAGCTTAGGGTACGCTAGCGGGATTAGCACAGATACGCAGTATTTT

V: TRBV20-1
D: .
J: TRBJ1-1
size: few
CDR3: CSGLLVNTEAFF
DNA: TGCAGTGGCCTTTTAGTCAACACTGAAGCTTTCTTT

V: TRBV12-3/TRBV12-4
D: .
J: TRBJ2-1
size: few
CDR3: CASSLAYNNEQFF
DNA: TGTGCCAGCAGTTTAGCATACAACAATGAGCAGTTCTTC

V: TRBV24-1
D: .
J: TRBJ2-7
size: few
CDR3: CATSSTAGLIYEQYF
DNA: TGTGCCACCAGTTCTACTGCGGGATTGATCTACGAGCAGTACTTC

V: TRBV5-6
D: .
J: TRBJ2-7
size: .
CDR3: CASSILQGHEQYF
DNA: TGTGCCAGCAGTATCCTACAGGGACACGAGCAGTACTTC

V: TRBV7-9
D: .
J: TRBJ2-1
size: many
CDR3: CASSFSPEQFF
DNA: TGTGCCAGCAGCTTTTCACCAGAGCAGTTCTTC

V: TRBV6-9
D: TRBD2
J: TRBJ2-3
size: .
CDR3: CASSYGLAGLTDTQYF
DNA: TGTGCCAGCAGTTACGGACTAGCGGGCCTCACAGATACGCAGTATTTT

V: TRBV7-3
D: .
J: TRBJ2-2
size: many
CDR3: CASSSQGDTGELFF
DNA: TGTGCCAGCAGCTCCCAGGGAGACACCGGGGAGCTGTTTTTT